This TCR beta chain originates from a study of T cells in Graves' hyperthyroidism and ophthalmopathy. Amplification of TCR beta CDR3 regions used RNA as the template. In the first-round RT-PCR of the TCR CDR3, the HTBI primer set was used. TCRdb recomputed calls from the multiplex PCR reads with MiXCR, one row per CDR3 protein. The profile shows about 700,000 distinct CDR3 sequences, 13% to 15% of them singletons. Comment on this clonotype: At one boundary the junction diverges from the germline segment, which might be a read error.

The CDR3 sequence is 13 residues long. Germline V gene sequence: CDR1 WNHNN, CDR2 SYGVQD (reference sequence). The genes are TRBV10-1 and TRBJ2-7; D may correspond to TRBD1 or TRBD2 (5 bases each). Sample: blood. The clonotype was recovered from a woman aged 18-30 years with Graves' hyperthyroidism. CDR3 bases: TGCGCCAGCAGTGCGGGGACCTATTACGAGCAGTGCTTC. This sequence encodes CASSAGTYYEQCF.